This T cell receptor beta chain was identified in a study of blood T cell repertoires in COVID-19. CDR3 length: 16 residues. Germline CDR1 is PRHDT and CDR2 is FYEKMQ (reference sequence). V lost 4 bases and J lost 5, with 18 bases in between. Sequencing used immunoSEQ multiplex PCR; TCRdb keeps in-frame clones, though not all of them. The sample records 270,000 or so clones, over 75% being singletons. The sample comprised peripheral blood. The chain carries TRBV13 and TRBJ2-1; tentative D call: TRBD2 (6 bases). The source of this sequence is a human donor in a cohort sampled during active COVID-19. The CDR3 here is CASSSPSLGLDNEQFF. CDR3 in DNA: TGTGCCAGCAGCTCCCCCAGCCTGGGACTTGACAATGAGCAGTTCTTC. The whole variable domain, remainder taken from reference TRBV13 and TRBJ2-1, is AAGVIQSPRHLIKEKRETATLKCYPIPRHDTVYWYQQGPGQDPQFLISFYEKMQSDKGSIPDRFSAQQFSDYHSELNMSSLELGDSALYFCASSSPSLGLDNEQFFGPGTRLTVL.